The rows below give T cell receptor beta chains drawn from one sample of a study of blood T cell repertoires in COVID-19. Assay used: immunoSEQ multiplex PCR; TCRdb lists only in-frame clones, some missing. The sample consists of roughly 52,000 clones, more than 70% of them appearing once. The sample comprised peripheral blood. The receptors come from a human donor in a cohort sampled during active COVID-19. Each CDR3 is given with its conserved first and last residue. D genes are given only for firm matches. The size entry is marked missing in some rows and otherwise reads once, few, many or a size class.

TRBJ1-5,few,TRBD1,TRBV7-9,TGTGCCAGCGACTCCGAGGACAGGGCTGGTCAGCCCCAGCATTTT,CASDSEDRAGQPQHF
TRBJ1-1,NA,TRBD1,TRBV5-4,TGTGCCAGCGCTAGGGGGACAGGGAGCACTGAAGCTTTCTTT,CASARGTGSTEAFF
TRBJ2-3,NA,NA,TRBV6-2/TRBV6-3,TGTGCCAGCAGTTACTTTCCTAGCGAGATAAGCGATACGCAGTATTTT,CASSYFPSEISDTQYF
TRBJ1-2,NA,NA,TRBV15,TGTGCCACCAGCAGGGACAGCCTTAACTATGGCTACACCTTC,CATSRDSLNYGYTF
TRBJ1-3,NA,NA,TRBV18,TGTGCCAGCTCACCACTGGGACTCGGCGGAAACACCATATATTTT,CASSPLGLGGNTIYF
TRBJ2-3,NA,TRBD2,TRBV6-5,TGTGCCAGCAGTTTTCGACTAGCGGGGGGGTCAGATACGCAGTATTTT,CASSFRLAGGSDTQYF
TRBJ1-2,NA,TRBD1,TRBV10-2,TGCGCCAGCAGTGAGTACCCGGGTTGGACAGGGGATGACTATGGCTACACCTTC,CASSEYPGWTGDDYGYTF
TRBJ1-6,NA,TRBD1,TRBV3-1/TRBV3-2,TGTGCCAGCAGTCGGGACAGTTCAAGGGCCTTTTCACCCCTCCACTTT,CASSRDSSRAFSPLHF
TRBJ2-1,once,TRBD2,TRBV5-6,TGTGCCAGCGTCCTAGCGGGGGGCGTATCCTACAATGAGCAGTTCTTC,CASVLAGGVSYNEQFF
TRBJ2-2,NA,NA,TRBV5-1,TGCGCCAGCAGCATCTCGACAGACGTCACCGGGGAGCTGTTTTTT,CASSISTDVTGELFF
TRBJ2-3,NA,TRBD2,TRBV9,TGTGCCAGCAGCGTAGGTACTAGCGGGGCCGAAGATACGCAGTATTTT,CASSVGTSGAEDTQYF
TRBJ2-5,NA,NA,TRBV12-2,TGTGCAAGTCGCTTAGTAGGTGGACTTCAAGAGACCCAGTACTTC,CASRLVGGLQETQYF
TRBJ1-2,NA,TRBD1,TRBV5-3,TGTGCCAGAAGCGCGGGTAGGACAGGGAGGATCCCCTATGGCTACACCTTC,CARSAGRTGRIPYGYTF
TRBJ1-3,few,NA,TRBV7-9,TGTGCCAGCACCTACCCGGGGGTCGGGTCAGGAAACACCATATATTTT,CASTYPGVGSGNTIYF
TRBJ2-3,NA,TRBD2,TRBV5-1,TGCGCCAGCAGCTTTGACGGGGGGGCAGATACGCAGTATTTT,CASSFDGGADTQYF
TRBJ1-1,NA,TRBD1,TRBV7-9,TGTGCCAGCAGCTTTCGGGCAGGGGGGACGTCTGAAGCTTTCTTT,CASSFRAGGTSEAFF
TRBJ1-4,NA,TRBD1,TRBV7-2,TGTGCCAGCAGCCCCGGGACAGGGGATGAAAAACTGTTTTTT,CASSPGTGDEKLFF
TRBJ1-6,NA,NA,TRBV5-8,TGTGCCAGCAGCTTGATCAGGGATTCACCCCTCCACTTT,CASSLIRDSPLHF
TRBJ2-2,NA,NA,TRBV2,TGTGCCAGCAGTTCCACAGTTGCGAACACCGGGGAGCTGTTTTTT,CASSSTVANTGELFF
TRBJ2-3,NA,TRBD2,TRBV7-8,TGTGCCAGCAGCTCCCGGGACTACTACACAGATACGCAGTATTTT,CASSSRDYYTDTQYF
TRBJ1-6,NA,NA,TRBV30,TGTGCCTGGAGTGTACGGGGGGGTACCTCACCCCTCCACTTT,CAWSVRGGTSPLHF
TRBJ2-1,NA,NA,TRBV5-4,TGTGCCAGCAGCTTGGTGGCAGGGGAGGGGAATGAGCAGTTCTTC,CASSLVAGEGNEQFF
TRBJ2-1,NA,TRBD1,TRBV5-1,TGCGCCAGCAGCTTGCGCGGTTCGGGGACAGGGGACAATGAGCAGTTCTTC,CASSLRGSGTGDNEQFF
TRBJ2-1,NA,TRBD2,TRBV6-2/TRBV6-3,TGTGCCAGCAGTTACACTAGCGGCCACTCCTACAATGAGCAGTTCTTC,CASSYTSGHSYNEQFF
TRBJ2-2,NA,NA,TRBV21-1,TGTGCCAGCAGCAAAGGAGGGCCCTATGGGGAGCTGTTTTTT,CASSKGGPYGELFF
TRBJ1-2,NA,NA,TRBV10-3,TGTGCCATCAGGATCGGACAGACCTCTTTGAATGGCTACACCTTC,CAIRIGQTSLNGYTF
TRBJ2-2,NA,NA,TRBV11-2,TGTGCCAGCAGCCCGGGTCGGGGGGCGAGCGGGGAGCTGTTTTTT,CASSPGRGASGELFF
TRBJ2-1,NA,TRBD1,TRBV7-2,TGTGCCAGCAGCTTAAGCACAGGGGGCGGAGGTATGCGTGAGCAGTTCTTC,CASSLSTGGGGMREQFF